The clone carrying this TCR beta chain turned up a few times. Its specificity is not known. Vbeta (60) and Jbeta (13) primers were used in the PCR. Assay used: immunoSEQ multiplex PCR; TCRdb lists only in-frame clones, some missing. The data show around 150,000 clones, 75% to 90% seen once. The CDR3 extends over 15 amino acids. V lost 1 base, J lost 8 bases, and 14 bases lay in between. The V gene's germline CDR1 is LNHDA and CDR2 SQIVND (reference sequence). The sample comes from a study of cytomegalovirus exposure and HLA in healthy donors. Study-level results: Among the sequence variants, a highly shared cluster was likely an artifact of sequencing.

The sequenced sample consisted of PBMCs. The source of this sequence is a man between 25 and 39 years old in good health and CMV-seronegative. The rearrangement uses TRBV19 and TRBJ1-4, with D tentatively TRBD1 (5 bases). CDR3 sequence reads: CASSIAGVRREKLFF. CDR3 nucleotides: TGTGCCAGTAGTATAGCGGGGGTTCGGCGGGAAAAACTGTTTTTT.